The sequence of this T cell receptor (beta chain) was determined in a study of blood T cell repertoires in COVID-19. Study details: The samples span acute and convalescent COVID-19 from the United States, Italy and Spain.

This clone was found once. Sequencing used immunoSEQ multiplex PCR; TCRdb keeps in-frame clones, though not all of them. The sample consists of about 220,000 clones, around 86% of them appearing once. Trimming took 5 bases from V and 8 from J; bases not matched to a gene: 12. The CDR3 runs to 15 residues. Per germline, CDR1 LGHDT and CDR2 YNNKEL (reference sequence). This receptor was obtained from a woman aged 50 to 60 with COVID-19, enrolled during active disease. The gene calls are TRBV3-1 (or the pseudogene TRBV3-2) and TRBJ1-2, with 9 bases identical to TRBD1. Sequences were obtained from peripheral blood. The CDR3 loop is CASSVRPGQGRGYTF. In DNA, the CDR3 is TGTGCCAGCAGCGTTCGACCGGGACAGGGTAGGGGCTACACCTTC.